The 22 T cell receptor beta chains presented below share a single source sample, sequenced in a study of T cell responses to AZD1222 COVID-19 vaccine. The repertoire was sequenced with immunoSEQ multiplex PCR; TCRdb's copy has only in-frame clones and lacks some. The profile shows more than 150,000 clones, 75% to 90% of them singletons. The sequencing here drew on peripheral blood, taken on day 0 of MenACWY control vaccination. These receptors all come from an adult in good health.

The chain carries TRBV6-5 and TRBJ2-1; TRBD1 aligns across 11 bases. Germline loops: CDR1 MNHEY, CDR2 SVGAGI. V trimming: 0 bases; J trimming: 8 bases; junction bases outside the gene matches: 6. The CDR3 runs 16 residues. CDR3 region: CASSYSQGQGGDEQFF. CDR3 sequence (DNA): TGTGCCAGCAGTTACTCGCAGGGACAGGGGGGCGATGAGCAGTTCTTC.

As for this clone: Within the sample, other DNA sequences also encode this same CDR3. CDR3 protein: CASSVGGDYGYTF. The CDR3 DNA reads as TGTGCCAGCAGCGTAGGGGGTGACTATGGCTACACCTTC. This sequence joins TRBV9 and TRBJ1-2, with D unresolved. Germline lookup yields CDR1 SGDLS and CDR2 YYNGEE. Trimming took 0 bases from V and 3 from J, leaving 6 bases between them. The CDR3 has 13 amino acids.

CDR3 sequence reads: CASSSRGSSYNEQFF. CDR3 nucleotides: TGTGCCAGCAGCTCCCGCGGGAGTTCCTACAATGAGCAGTTCTTC. J is TRBJ2-1 and V is TRBV7-3, with 7 bases aligning to TRBD2. CDR1 is SGHTA, CDR2 FQGTGA, per germline. CDR3 length equals 15 residues. J lost 1 base, V lost 4 bases, and 4 bases had no gene match.

The CDR3 region has the DNA TGTGCCAGCAGCTTAGAAAGGTGGCAGGGCTCCTACGAGCAGTACTTC. Protein: CASSLERWQGSYEQYF. The chain combines TRBV11-2 with TRBJ2-7, with D possibly being TRBD1 (5 bases). CDR1 is SGHAT, CDR2 FQNNGV, per germline. V was pared by 0 bases and J by 0 bases, with 12 bases between. This CDR3 is built from 16 residues. Full variable domain (outside the CDR3, taken from reference TRBV11-2 and TRBJ2-7): EAGVAQSPRYKIIEKRQSVAFWCNPISGHATLYWYQQILGQGPKLLIQFQNNGVVDDSQLPKDRFSAERLKGVDSTLKIQPAKLEDSAVYLCASSLERWQGSYEQYFGPGTRLTVT.

This clone was recorded once. The rearrangement joins TRBV3-1 (or the pseudogene TRBV3-2) to TRBJ1-1; D gene unclear. The V gene lost 4 bases and the J gene lost 4 bases, with 10 bases spanning the gap. Germline CDR1 and CDR2: LGHDT and YNNKEL (reference sequence). The CDR3 length is 13 residues. Written as DNA, the CDR3 is TGTGCCAGCAGCCCAGGTTTTGGCACTGAAGCTTTCTTT. This sequence encodes CASSPGFGTEAFF.

The chain couples TRBV28 to TRBJ2-3; 11 nucleotides agree with TRBD1. Germline V gene lookup returns CDR1 MDHEN and CDR2 SYDVKM. There are 17 residues in the CDR3. V shed 3 bases and J 5 bases; nucleotides not matched to a gene: 10. The CDR3 DNA is TGTGCCAGCAGTTTCTTAGGAGGGACAGGGGGTATAGATACGCAGTATTTT. Protein: CASSFLGGTGGIDTQYF.

The sample holds a few counts of this clone. The gene calls are TRBV29-1 and TRBJ2-1, with TRBD2 matching over 8 bases. CDR1 and CDR2 from the germline V gene are SQVTM and ANQGSEA. The CDR3 contains 14 residues. V trimming: 5 bases; J trimming: 2 bases; junction bases outside the gene matches: 5. DNA for the CDR3: TGCAGCGTTAGTAGCGGGGTAACCTACAATGAGCAGTTCTTC. It translates to CSVSSGVTYNEQFF.

This clone was recorded a few times. V is TRBV7-8 and J is TRBJ2-7, with D unresolved. The CDR3 has 13 residues. From germline, CDR1 is SGHVS and CDR2 FQNEAQ. Trimming shortened V by 2 bases and J by 6 bases, and 11 bases separated the two germline ends. This chain's CDR3 is CASSLNSLGEQYF. CDR3 sequence (DNA): TGTGCCAGCAGCTTAAACAGTCTCGGCGAGCAGTACTTC.

This clone was seen once. The V gene is TRBV6-5, the J gene TRBJ2-5, with D perhaps TRBD2 (6 bases). In germline, CDR1 is MNHEY, CDR2 SVGAGI. Trimming cost V 5 bases and J 3 bases, with 13 bases left between them. The CDR3 consists of 14 residues. DNA for the CDR3: TGTGCCAGCAGTCCCGGGACTTCTGAAGAGACCCAGTACTTC. This translates into CASSPGTSEETQYF.

The chain is built from TRBV3-1 (or the pseudogene TRBV3-2) and TRBJ1-3, with a weak D call TRBD1 (6 bases). Trimming shortened V by 1 base and J by 4 bases, and 8 bases separated the two germline ends. In germline, CDR1 is LGHDT, CDR2 YNNKEL (reference sequence). This CDR3 contains 14 residues. The chain's CDR3 is CASSQGTGGNTIYF. CDR3 DNA sequence: TGTGCCAGCAGCCAAGGCACAGGGGGAAACACCATATATTTT.

The chain's CDR3 is CAWRPGGEQFF. In DNA, the CDR3 is TGTGCCTGGAGACCGGGGGGTGAGCAGTTCTTC. This sequence joins TRBV30 and TRBJ2-1; 7 bases agree with TRBD2. Germline V CDR1 and CDR2: GTSNPN, SVGIG (reference sequence). J gave up 9 bases and V 3 bases, and 2 bases lay outside the gene matches. The length of the CDR3 is 11 residues.

The chain has TRBV27 and TRBJ1-5, with 8 bases identical to TRBD1. Germline-derived CDR1 and CDR2 are MNHEY and SMNVEV (reference sequence). Trimming took 2 bases from V and 3 from J; bases not matched to a gene: 3. CDR3 size: 15 residues. CDR3 DNA: TGTGCCAGCAGTTTAGGGGGACAGGACAATCAGCCCCAGCATTTT. This gives the protein CASSLGGQDNQPQHF.

Points on this clone: Other nucleotide sequences in the sample specify the same CDR3. J is TRBJ2-5 and V is TRBV28, with unresolved D. Trimming left V 2 bases short and J 3 bases short, with 1 base between. The CDR3 contains 11 residues. The germline gives CDR1 MDHEN, CDR2 SYDVKM. CDR3 sequence: CASSLEETQYF. In DNA form, the CDR3 reads TGTGCCAGCAGTTTAGAAGAGACCCAGTACTTC.

The CDR3 DNA is TGCGCCAGCAGTGTAAGAGGACAGGGATCCTCTGAAGCTTTCTTT. It specifies CASSVRGQGSSEAFF. The gene calls are TRBV10-2 and TRBJ1-1; TRBD1 matches at 8 bases. V lost 4 bases and J lost 6; bases outside the gene matches: 10. The CDR3 covers 15 residues. Germline V gene data show CDR1 as WSHSY and CDR2 as SAAADI.

The table lists this clone with a few counts. Different DNA sequences within this sample yield the same CDR3. The chain joins TRBV9 to TRBJ1-1; D ambiguous. This CDR3 has 13 amino acids. Trimming left V 0 bases short and J 0 bases short, with 3 bases between. The germline gives CDR1 SGDLS, CDR2 YYNGEE. Written as DNA, the CDR3 is TGTGCCAGCAGCGTAGGAATGAACACTGAAGCTTTCTTT. Residues: CASSVGMNTEAFF.

J is TRBJ2-2 and V is TRBV4-2, with D possibly being TRBD2 (5 bases). The ends were cut back, 3 bases at V and 2 bases at J, with 13 bases in the middle. This CDR3 contains 16 residues. In germline, CDR1 is LGHNA, CDR2 YNFKEQ. CDR3: CASSQASAGNTGELFF. The CDR3 nucleotides are TGTGCCAGCAGCCAGGCTTCCGCGGGTAACACCGGGGAGCTGTTTTTT.

This chain uses TRBV9 with TRBJ2-2; no clear D gene. The V gene's germline CDR1 is SGDLS and CDR2 YYNGEE. V lost 0 bases, J lost 1 base, and 7 bases lay in between. The CDR3 extends over 15 amino acids. As DNA, the CDR3 is TGTGCCAGCAGCGTAGCTCCGGGGAACACCGGGGAGCTGTTTTTT. Amino acids: CASSVAPGNTGELFF.

The CDR3 DNA reads TGCGCCAGCAGCAGGACAGGGGACAATCAGCCCCAGCATTTT. Encoded protein: CASSRTGDNQPQHF. The J gene is TRBJ1-5, the V gene TRBV5-1; TRBD1 matches at 9 bases. The CDR3 loop spans 14 amino acids. V was clipped by 4 bases and J by 3 bases; unmatched bases: 2. From germline, CDR1 is SGHRS and CDR2 YFSETQ.

This sequence joins TRBV29-1 and TRBJ2-7, with 8 bases that match TRBD1. This CDR3 contains 12 residues. The germline V gene has CDR1 SQVTM and CDR2 ANQGSEA. Unmatched junction bases numbered 5, after V lost 4 bases and J lost 6 bases. The CDR3 DNA reads as TGCAGCGTTGTACCCAGGGGGCGCGAGCAGTACTTC. It yields the protein CSVVPRGREQYF.

This clone has a single count. CDR3 protein: CAWSQGGLAGGHSYNEQFF. The CDR3 nucleotides read TGTGCCTGGAGTCAGGGAGGACTAGCGGGAGGCCACTCCTACAATGAGCAGTTCTTC. J is TRBJ2-1 and V is TRBV30, with 14 bases matching TRBD2. V dropped 2 bases and J dropped 0; count of bases not matched to a gene: 9. This CDR3 is 19 amino acids long. Germline V CDR1 and CDR2: GTSNPN, SVGIG (reference sequence).

The chain employs TRBV11-2 and TRBJ2-7; 10 bases fit TRBD1. The trim removed 5 bases at V and 7 bases at J, leaving 11 bases unmatched. There are 15 residues in the CDR3. Germline V gene data show CDR1 as SGHAT and CDR2 as FQNNGV. The DNA for the CDR3 is TGTGCCAGCAGCCTTATTAGGGACAGGGGTCAGGAGCAGTACTTC. Its translation is CASSLIRDRGQEQYF.

This chain connects TRBV7-8 to TRBJ2-1; 10 nucleotides line up with TRBD2. Trimming took 3 bases from V and 2 from J; bases not matched to a gene: 13. The germline CDR1 and CDR2 sequences are SGHVS and FQNEAQ. This CDR3 comprises 19 residues. In nucleotides, the CDR3 is TGTGCCAGCAGCTTGATGGCTAGCGGGGGTCATGGGACCTACAATGAGCAGTTCTTC. This translates into CASSLMASGGHGTYNEQFF.